The source of this T cell receptor (beta chain) is a study of response to subunit inactivated influenza vaccine. TCRdb recomputed calls from the RT-PCR reads with MiXCR, one row per CDR3 protein. The sample includes about 540,000 distinct CDR3 sequences, approximately 20% of them seen just once. This clonotype has just a few counts. V gave up 5 bases and J gave up 4 bases, with 15 bases separating them. There are 14 residues in the CDR3. The germline CDR1 and CDR2 sequences are SGHRS and YFSETQ. The sample was also linked to a second study, of T cells expressing NK-cell markers. This second study says: 5'RACE template switching built TCR beta cDNA with unique molecular identifiers. The authors sequenced eight donors, of whom seven were HCMV-seropositive and one was seronegative. The authors applied an anti-gamma-delta TCR antibody in several experiments, and it restricted sorting to alpha-beta TCR T cells. Roughly six donors showed dominant NKG2C+ clonotypes comprising roughly 1.0-7.5% of their CD8+ T cells. Certain NKG2C+ T cell clones were expanded, and their HCMV specificity remained unclear.

Source: CD4+ T cells sorted from PBMCs, taken 11 to 12 days after vaccination. The receptor was derived from a man aged 45 to 65 who received an inactivated influenza vaccine. The rearrangement uses TRBV5-1 and TRBJ2-5, with D maybe TRBD2 (6 bases). The CDR3, as DNA: TGCGCCAGCAGGCGGGAAGCGGGCCGAGAGACCCAGTACTTC. Protein: CASRREAGRETQYF.